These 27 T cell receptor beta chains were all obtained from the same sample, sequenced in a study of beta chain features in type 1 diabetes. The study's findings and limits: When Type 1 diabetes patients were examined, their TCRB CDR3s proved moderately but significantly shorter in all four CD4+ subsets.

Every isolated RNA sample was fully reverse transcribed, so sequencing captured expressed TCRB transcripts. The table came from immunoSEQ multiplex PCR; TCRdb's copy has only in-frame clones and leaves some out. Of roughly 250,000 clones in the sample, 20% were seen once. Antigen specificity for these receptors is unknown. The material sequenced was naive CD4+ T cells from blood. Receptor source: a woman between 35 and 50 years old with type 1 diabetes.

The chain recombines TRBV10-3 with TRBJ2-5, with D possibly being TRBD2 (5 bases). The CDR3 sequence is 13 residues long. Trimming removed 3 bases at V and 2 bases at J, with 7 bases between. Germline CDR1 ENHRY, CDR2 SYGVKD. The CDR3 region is CAISEREQETQYF. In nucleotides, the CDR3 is TGTGCCATCAGTGAAAGGGAGCAAGAGACCCAGTACTTC.

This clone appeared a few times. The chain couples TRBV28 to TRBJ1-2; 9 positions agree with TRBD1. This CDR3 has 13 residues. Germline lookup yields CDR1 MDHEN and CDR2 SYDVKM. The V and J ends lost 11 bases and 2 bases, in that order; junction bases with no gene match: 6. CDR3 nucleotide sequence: TGTGCCGCCTCGACAGGGGGGAACTATGGCTACACCTTC. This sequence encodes CAASTGGNYGYTF.

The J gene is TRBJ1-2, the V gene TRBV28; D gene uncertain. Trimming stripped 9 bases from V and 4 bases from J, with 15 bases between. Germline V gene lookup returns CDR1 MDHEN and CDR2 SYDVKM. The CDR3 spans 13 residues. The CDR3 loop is CASSTSPVYGYTF. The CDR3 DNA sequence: TGTGCCAGTTCCACCTCACCGGTCTATGGCTACACCTTC.

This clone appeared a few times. The CDR3 DNA is TGCGCCAGCAGCCAAGTCGGAGAATCCTACGAGCAGTACTTC. This gives the protein CASSQVGESYEQYF. The J gene is TRBJ2-7, the V gene TRBV4-3; no clear D. The V and J ends lost 1 base and 1 base respectively, with 8 bases between them. Germline V gene sequence: CDR1 LGHNA, CDR2 YSLEER. This CDR3 is built from 14 residues.

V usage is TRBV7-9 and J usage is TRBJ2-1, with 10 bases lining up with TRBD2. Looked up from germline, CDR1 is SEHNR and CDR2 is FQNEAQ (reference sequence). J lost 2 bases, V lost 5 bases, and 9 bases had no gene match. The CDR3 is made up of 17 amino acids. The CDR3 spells CASSPTYTSGAYNEQFF. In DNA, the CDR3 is TGTGCCAGCAGCCCCACGTATACTAGCGGGGCCTACAATGAGCAGTTCTTC.

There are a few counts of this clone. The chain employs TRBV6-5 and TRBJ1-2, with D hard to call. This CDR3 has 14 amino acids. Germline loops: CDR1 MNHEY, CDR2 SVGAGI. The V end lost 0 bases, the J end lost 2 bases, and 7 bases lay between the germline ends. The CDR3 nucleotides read TGTGCCAGCAGTTACTCCGGGGTCAACTATGGCTACACCTTC. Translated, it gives CASSYSGVNYGYTF.

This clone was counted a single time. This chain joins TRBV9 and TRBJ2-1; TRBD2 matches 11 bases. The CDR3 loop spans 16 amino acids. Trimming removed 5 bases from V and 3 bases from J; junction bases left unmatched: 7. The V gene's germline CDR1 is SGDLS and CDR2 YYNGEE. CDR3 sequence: CASSPSLAGGYNEQFF. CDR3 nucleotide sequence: TGTGCCAGCAGTCCTTCGCTAGCGGGAGGCTACAATGAGCAGTTCTTC.

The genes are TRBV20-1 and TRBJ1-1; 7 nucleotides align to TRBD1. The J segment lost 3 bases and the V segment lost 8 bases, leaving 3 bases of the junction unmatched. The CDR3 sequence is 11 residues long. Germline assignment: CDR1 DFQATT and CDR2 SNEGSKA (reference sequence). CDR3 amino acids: CSLQGDTEAFF. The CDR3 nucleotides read TGCAGTTTGCAGGGGGACACTGAAGCTTTCTTT.

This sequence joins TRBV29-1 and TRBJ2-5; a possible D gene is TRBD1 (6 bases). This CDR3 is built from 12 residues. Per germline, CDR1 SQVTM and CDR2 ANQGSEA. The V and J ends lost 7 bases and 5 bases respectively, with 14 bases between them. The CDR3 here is CSGKGVRETQYF. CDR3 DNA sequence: TGCAGCGGTAAGGGGGTTCGGGAGACCCAGTACTTC.

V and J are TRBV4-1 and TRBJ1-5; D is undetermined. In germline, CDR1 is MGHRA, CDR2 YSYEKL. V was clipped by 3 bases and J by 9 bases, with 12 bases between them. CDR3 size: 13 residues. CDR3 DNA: TGCGCCAGCAGCCAGTATATTCTAGGGCCCCAGCATTTT. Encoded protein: CASSQYILGPQHF.

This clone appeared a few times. CDR3 loop: CASSPGTSGSSYNEQFF. The CDR3 region has the DNA TGTGCCAGCAGCCCGGGGACTAGCGGAAGCTCCTACAATGAGCAGTTCTTC. The genes are TRBV5-4 and TRBJ2-1; 11 bases are shared with TRBD2. The trim removed 4 bases at V and 0 bases at J, leaving 6 bases unmatched. Germline V gene sequence: CDR1 SGHNT, CDR2 YYREEE (reference sequence). The CDR3 contains 17 residues.

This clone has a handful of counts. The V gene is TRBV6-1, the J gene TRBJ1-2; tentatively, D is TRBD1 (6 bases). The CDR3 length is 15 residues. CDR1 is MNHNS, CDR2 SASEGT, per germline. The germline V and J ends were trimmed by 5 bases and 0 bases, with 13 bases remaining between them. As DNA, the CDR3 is TGTGCCAGCAGTACCCGGACAGAGCCTAACTATGGCTACACCTTC. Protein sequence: CASSTRTEPNYGYTF.

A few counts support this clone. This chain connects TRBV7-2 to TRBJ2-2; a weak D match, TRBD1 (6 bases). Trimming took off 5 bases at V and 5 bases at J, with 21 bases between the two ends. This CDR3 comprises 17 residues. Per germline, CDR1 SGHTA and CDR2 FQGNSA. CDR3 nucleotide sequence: TGTGCCAGCAGCCCAATAATACAGGGCTCTATAACCGGGGAGCTGTTTTTT. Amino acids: CASSPIIQGSITGELFF.

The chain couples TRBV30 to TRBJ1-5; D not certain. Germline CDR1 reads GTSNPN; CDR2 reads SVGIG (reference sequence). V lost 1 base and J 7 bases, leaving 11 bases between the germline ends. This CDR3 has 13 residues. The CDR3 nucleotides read TGTGCCTGGAGTGACGGAGGCAGCCAGCCCCAGCATTTT. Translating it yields CAWSDGGSQPQHF.

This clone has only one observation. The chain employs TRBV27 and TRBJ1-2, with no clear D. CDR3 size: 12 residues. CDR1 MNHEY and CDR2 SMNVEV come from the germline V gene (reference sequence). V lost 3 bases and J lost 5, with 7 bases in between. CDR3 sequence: CASSLAGYGYTF. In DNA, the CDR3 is TGTGCCAGCAGTTTGGCGGGTTATGGCTACACCTTC.

The chain's CDR3 is CASSQGQLQETQYF. CDR3 nucleotide sequence: TGTGCCAGCAGTCAGGGACAGCTCCAAGAGACCCAGTACTTC. The rearrangement links TRBV27 to TRBJ2-5; 7 bases fit TRBD1. Trimming removed 5 bases from V and 1 base from J; junction bases left unmatched: 4. CDR1 MNHEY and CDR2 SMNVEV come from the germline V gene (reference sequence). CDR3 size: 14 residues.

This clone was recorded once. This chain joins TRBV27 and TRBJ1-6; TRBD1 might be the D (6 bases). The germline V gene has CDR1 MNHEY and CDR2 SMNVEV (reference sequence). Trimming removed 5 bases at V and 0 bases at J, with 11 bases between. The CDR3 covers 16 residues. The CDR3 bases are TGTGCCAGCAGTCGGACAGTGAGCTCCTATAATTCACCCCTCCACTTT. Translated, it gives CASSRTVSSYNSPLHF.

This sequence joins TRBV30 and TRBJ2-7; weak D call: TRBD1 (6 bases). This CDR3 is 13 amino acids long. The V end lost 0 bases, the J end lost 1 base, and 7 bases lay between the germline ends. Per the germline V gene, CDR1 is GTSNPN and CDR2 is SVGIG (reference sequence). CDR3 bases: TGTGCCTGGAGTGTACAGGGTTCCTACGAGCAGTACTTC. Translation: CAWSVQGSYEQYF.

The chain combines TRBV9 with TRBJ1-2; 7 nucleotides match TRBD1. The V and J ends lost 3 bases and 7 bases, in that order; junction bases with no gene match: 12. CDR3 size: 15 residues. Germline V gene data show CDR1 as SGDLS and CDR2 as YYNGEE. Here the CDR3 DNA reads TGTGCCAGCAGCGCCTTACAGGGGAAGGGAGGTGGCTACACCTTC. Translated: CASSALQGKGGGYTF.

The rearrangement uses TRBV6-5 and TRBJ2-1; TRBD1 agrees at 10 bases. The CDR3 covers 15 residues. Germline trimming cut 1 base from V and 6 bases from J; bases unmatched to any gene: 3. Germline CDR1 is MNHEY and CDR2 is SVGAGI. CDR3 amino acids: CASSYFRTGGNEQFF. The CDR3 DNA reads TGTGCCAGCAGTTACTTCAGGACAGGGGGCAATGAGCAGTTCTTC.

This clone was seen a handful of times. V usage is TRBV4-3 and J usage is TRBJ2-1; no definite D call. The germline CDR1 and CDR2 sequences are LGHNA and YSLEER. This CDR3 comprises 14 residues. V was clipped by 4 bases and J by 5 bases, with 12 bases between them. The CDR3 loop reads CASSPTYADNEQFF. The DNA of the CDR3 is TGCGCCAGCAGCCCAACCTATGCCGACAATGAGCAGTTCTTC.

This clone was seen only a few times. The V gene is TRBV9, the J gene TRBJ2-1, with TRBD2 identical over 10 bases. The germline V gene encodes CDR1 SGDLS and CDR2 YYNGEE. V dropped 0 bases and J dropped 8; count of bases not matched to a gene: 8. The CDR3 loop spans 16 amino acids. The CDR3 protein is CASSVAERGGLDEQFF. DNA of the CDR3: TGTGCCAGCAGCGTAGCTGAGCGGGGGGGCTTGGATGAGCAGTTCTTC.

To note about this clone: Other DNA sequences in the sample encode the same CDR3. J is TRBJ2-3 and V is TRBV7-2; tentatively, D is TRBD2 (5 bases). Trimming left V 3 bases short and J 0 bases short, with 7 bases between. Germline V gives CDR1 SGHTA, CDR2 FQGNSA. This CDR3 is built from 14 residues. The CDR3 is CASSFSGSTDTQYF. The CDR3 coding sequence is TGTGCCAGCAGCTTCTCGGGGAGCACAGATACGCAGTATTTT.

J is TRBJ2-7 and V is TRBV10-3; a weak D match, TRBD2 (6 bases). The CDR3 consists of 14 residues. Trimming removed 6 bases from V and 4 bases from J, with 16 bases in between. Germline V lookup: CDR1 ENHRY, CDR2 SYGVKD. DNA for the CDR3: TGTGCCATCAGCCGGGAGATGCCCCGTTACGAGCAGTACTTC. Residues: CAISREMPRYEQYF.

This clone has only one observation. This CDR3 is CASSFAPESSYNSPLHF. CDR3 bases: TGCGCCAGCAGCTTCGCCCCAGAAAGCTCCTATAATTCACCCCTCCACTTT. The rearrangement joins TRBV5-1 to TRBJ1-6; D is undetermined. V was cut by 2 bases and J by 0 bases, with 12 bases left in between. Germline CDR1 SGHRS, CDR2 YFSETQ. The CDR3 contains 17 residues.

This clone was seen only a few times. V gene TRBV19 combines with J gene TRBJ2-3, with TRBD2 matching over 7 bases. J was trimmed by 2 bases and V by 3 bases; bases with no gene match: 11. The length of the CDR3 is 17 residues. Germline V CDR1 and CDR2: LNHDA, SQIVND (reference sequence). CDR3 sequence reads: CASSMGATSSLTDTQYF. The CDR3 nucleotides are TGTGCCAGTAGTATGGGCGCGACTAGCTCACTCACAGATACGCAGTATTTT.

The CDR3 DNA sequence: TGTGCCAGCAGGTACTCTGGGGGGGAGGAGCAGTTCTTC. Translating gives CASRYSGGEEQFF. This chain uses TRBV28 with TRBJ2-1; 7 bases map to TRBD2. V shed 6 bases and J 10 bases; nucleotides not matched to a gene: 9. The CDR3 has 13 amino acids. The V gene's germline CDR1 is MDHEN and CDR2 SYDVKM.